This TCR beta chain was sequenced in a study of patients and donors after allogeneic stem cell transplantation. This CDR3 comprises 14 residues. Trimming left V 5 bases short and J 4 bases short, with 14 bases between. Germline V gives CDR1 SGHDN, CDR2 FVKESK. At least ten counts were recorded for this clonotype. TCRdb independently ran MiXCR on the RT-PCR reads; one entry per CDR3 protein. The repertoire has 200,000 to 250,000 distinct CDR3 sequences, roughly 14% of them found once; the top ten carry around a tenth. This sequence originates from a human donor who was either an allogeneic HSCT recipient or a stem cell or donor lymphocyte infusion donor (not recorded which). It is not recorded whose cells these are; they may come from a transplant donor. Sequences were obtained from blood, either unsorted or a sorted T cell fraction (not recorded which). The chain carries TRBV14 and TRBJ1-1; D is perhaps TRBD1 (5 bases). In nucleotides, the CDR3 is TGTGCCAGCAGCGCCCGACCGGGGGTCACTGAAGCTTTCTTT. Translation: CASSARPGVTEAFF.